Below are 2 T cell receptor beta chains sequenced from a single sample in a study of blood T cell repertoires in COVID-19. Clones were read by immunoSEQ multiplex PCR, and TCRdb kept only the in-frame ones, dropping some. The sample holds a few hundred thousand clones, about nine tenths seen once. Sequencing used PBMCs or T cells enriched from blood (not recorded which). These receptors originate from a man aged 30 to 39 who had recovered from COVID-19.

This clone was counted a single time. The chain joins TRBV2 to TRBJ2-7; possible D gene TRBD1, 6 bases. Trimming removed 8 bases at V and 6 bases at J, with 17 bases between. CDR1 is SNHLY and CDR2 is FYNNEI in the germline V gene. The CDR3 consists of 13 residues. CDR3 nucleotides: TGTGCCAGCTGGGGGCTAGCCACGACCGAGCAGTACTTC. Amino acid sequence: CASWGLATTEQYF.

The table lists this clone with a count of one. The chain has TRBV10-1 and TRBJ2-1, with D possibly TRBD2 on 6 matching bases. CDR1 and CDR2 (germline): WNHNN, SYGVQD (reference sequence). The V end lost 6 bases, the J end lost 3 bases, and 12 bases lay between the germline ends. The CDR3 extends over 14 amino acids. DNA of the CDR3: TGCGCCAGCAGGGGCGCGGGGAACTACAATGAGCAGTTCTTC. This codes for CASRGAGNYNEQFF.